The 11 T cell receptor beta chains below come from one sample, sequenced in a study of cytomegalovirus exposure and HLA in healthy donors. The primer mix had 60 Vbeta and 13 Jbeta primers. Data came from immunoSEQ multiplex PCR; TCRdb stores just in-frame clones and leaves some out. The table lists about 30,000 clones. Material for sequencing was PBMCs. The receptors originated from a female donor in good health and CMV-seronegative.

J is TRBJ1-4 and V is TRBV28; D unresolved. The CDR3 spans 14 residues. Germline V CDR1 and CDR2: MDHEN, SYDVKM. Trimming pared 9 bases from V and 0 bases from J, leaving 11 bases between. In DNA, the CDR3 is TGTGCCAGTTACACGGGAACAACTAATGAAAAACTGTTTTTT. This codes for CASYTGTTNEKLFF.

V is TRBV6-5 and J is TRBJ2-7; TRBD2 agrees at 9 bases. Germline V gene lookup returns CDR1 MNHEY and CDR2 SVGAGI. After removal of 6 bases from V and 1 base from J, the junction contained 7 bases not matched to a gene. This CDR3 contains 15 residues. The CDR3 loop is CASRLGRGGSYEQYF. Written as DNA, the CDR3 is TGTGCCAGCAGGTTAGGGCGGGGGGGATCCTACGAGCAGTACTTC.

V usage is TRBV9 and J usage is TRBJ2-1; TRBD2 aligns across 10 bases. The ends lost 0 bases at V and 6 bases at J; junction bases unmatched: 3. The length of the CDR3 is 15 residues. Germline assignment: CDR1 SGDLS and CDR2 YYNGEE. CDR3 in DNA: TGTGCCAGCAGCGTAGAGCCTAGCGGGAGCAATGAGCAGTTCTTC. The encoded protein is CASSVEPSGSNEQFF.

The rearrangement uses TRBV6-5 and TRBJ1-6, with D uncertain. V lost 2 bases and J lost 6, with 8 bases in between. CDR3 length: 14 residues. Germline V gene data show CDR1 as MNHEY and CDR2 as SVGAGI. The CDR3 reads CASSYGHSNSPLHF. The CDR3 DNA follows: TGTGCCAGCAGTTACGGCCACAGTAATTCACCCCTCCACTTT.

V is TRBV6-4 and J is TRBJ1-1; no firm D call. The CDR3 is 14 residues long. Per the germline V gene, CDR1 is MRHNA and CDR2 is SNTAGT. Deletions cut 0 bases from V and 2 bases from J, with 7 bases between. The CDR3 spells CASSDSAENTEAFF. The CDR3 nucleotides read TGTGCCAGCAGTGACTCGGCGGAAAACACTGAAGCTTTCTTT.

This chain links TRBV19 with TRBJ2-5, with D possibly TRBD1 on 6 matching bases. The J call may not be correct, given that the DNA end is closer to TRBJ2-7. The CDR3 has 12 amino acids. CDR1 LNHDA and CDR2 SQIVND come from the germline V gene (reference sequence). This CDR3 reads CASSIGTYEQYF. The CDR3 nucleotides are TGTGCCAGTAGTATCGGGACATACGAGCAGTACTTC.

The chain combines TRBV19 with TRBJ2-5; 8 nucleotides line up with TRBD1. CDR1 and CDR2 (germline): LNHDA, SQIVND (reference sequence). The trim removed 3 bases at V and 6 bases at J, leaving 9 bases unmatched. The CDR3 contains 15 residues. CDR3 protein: CASSMSPGGAQTQYF. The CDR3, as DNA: TGTGCCAGTAGTATGTCTCCAGGGGGCGCGCAGACCCAGTACTTC.

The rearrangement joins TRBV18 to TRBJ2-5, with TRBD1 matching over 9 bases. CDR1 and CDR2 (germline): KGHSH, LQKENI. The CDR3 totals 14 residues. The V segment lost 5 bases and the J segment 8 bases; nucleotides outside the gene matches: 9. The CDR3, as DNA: TGTGCCAGCTCAACGACAGGGGGACCAGTAACCCAGTACTTC. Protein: CASSTTGGPVTQYF.

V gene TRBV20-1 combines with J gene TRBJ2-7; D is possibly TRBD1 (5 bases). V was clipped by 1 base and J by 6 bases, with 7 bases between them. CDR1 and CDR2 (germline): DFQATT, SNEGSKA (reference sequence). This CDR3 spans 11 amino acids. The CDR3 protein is CSARGTGEQYF. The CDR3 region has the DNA TGCAGTGCTAGAGGTACAGGCGAGCAGTACTTC.

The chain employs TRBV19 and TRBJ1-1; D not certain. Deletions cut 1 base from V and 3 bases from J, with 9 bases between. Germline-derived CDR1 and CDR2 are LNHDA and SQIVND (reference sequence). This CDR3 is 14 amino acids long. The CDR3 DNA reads TGTGCCAGTAGTATAGCCCCTCCGGACACTGAAGCTTTCTTT. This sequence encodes CASSIAPPDTEAFF.

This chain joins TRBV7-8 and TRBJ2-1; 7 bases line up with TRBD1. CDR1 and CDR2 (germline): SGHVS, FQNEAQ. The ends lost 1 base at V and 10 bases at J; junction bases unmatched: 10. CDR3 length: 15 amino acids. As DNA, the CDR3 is TGTGCCAGCAGCTTAGGGACAGGTCAAGTCGGGGAGCAGTTCTTC. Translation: CASSLGTGQVGEQFF.